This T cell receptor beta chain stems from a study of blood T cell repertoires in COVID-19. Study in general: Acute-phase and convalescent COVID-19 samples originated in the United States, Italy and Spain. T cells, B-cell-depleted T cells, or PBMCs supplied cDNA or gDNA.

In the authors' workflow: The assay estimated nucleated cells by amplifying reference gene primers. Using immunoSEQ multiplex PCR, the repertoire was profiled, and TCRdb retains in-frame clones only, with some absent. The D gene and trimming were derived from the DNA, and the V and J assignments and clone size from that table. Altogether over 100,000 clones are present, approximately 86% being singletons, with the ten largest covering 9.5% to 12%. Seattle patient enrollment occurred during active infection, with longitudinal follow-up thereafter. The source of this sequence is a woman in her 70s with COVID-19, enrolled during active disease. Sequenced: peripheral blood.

This CDR3 reads CASSPGQEGYNSPLHF. The CDR3 coding sequence is TGCGCCAGCAGCCCGGGACAGGAGGGATATAATTCACCCCTCCACTTT. V usage is TRBV5-1 and J usage is TRBJ1-6; TRBD1 aligns across 8 bases. CDR1 and CDR2 from the germline V gene are SGHRS and YFSETQ. The CDR3 totals 16 residues. The V and J ends lost 4 bases and 4 bases, in that order; junction bases with no gene match: 7.